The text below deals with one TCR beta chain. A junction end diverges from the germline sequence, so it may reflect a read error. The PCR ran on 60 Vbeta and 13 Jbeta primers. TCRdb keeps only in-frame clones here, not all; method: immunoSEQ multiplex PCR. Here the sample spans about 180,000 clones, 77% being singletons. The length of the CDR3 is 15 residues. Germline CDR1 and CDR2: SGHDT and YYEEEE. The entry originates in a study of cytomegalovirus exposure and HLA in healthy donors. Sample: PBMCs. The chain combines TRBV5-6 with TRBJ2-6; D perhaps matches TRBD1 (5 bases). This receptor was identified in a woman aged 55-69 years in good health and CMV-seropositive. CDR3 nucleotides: TGTGCCAGCAGCTCCGGTACAGCTGGGGCCAACGGCCTGACTTTC. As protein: CASSSGTAGANGLTF.